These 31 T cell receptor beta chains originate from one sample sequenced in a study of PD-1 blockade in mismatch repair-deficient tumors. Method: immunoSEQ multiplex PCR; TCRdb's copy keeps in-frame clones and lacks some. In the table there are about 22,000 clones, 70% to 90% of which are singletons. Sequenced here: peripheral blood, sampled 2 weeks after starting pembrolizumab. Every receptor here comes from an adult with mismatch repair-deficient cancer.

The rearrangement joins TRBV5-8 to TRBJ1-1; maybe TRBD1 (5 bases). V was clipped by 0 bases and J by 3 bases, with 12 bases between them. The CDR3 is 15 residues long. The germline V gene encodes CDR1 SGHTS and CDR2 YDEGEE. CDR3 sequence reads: CASSLDRNWDTEAFF. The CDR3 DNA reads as TGTGCCAGCAGCTTGGACAGGAATTGGGACACTGAAGCTTTCTTT.

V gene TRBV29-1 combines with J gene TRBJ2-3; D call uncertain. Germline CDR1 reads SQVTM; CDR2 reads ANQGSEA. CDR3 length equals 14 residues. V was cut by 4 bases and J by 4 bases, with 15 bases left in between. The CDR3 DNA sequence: TGCAGCGTTGTAAGCCCAATGGGCGCAGATACGCAGTATTTT. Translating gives CSVVSPMGADTQYF.

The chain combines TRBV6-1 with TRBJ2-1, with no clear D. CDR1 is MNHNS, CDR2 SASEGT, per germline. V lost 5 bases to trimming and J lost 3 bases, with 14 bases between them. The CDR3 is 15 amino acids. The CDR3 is CASSHPDPRYNEQFF. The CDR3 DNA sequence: TGTGCCAGCAGTCACCCTGACCCTCGCTACAATGAGCAGTTCTTC.

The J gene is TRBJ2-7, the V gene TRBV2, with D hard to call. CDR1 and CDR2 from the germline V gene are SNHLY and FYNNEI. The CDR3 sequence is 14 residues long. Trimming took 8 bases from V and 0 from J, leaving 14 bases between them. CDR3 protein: CASESRFPSYEQYF. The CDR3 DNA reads TGTGCCAGCGAGAGCAGGTTCCCCTCCTACGAGCAGTACTTC.

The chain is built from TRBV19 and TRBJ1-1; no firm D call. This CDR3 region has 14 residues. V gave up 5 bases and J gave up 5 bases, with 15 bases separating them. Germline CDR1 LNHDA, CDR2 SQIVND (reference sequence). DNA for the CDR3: TGTGCCAGTAGTCCGCGCGGTTGGCGGACTGAAGCTTTCTTT. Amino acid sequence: CASSPRGWRTEAFF.

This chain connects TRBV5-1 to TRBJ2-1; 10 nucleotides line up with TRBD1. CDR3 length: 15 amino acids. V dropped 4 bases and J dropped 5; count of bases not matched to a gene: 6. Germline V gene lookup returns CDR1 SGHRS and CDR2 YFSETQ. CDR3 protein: CASSTMGQGNNEQFF. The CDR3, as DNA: TGCGCCAGCAGCACGATGGGACAGGGGAACAATGAGCAGTTCTTC.

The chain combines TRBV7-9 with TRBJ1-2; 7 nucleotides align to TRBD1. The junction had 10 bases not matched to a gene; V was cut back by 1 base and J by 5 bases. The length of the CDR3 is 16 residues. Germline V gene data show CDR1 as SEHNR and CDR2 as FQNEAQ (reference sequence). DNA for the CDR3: TGTGCCAGCAGCTTAGAGTACAGGGGAGGAGGGTATGGCTACACCTTC. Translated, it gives CASSLEYRGGGYGYTF.

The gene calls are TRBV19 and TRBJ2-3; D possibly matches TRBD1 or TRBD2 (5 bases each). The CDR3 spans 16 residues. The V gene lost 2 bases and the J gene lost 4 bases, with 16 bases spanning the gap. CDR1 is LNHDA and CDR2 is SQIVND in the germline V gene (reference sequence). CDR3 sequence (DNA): TGTGCCAGTAGTATACTGCCAGGGAGAGGGGCAGATACGCAGTATTTT. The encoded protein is CASSILPGRGADTQYF.

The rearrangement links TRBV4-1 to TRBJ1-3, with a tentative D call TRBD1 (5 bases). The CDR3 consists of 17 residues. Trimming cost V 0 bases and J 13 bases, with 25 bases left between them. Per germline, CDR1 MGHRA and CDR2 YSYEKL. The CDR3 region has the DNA TGCGCCAGCAGCCAAGAATGGTGGGACGGCGTAAATAAAGGGATATATTTT. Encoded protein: CASSQEWWDGVNKGIYF.

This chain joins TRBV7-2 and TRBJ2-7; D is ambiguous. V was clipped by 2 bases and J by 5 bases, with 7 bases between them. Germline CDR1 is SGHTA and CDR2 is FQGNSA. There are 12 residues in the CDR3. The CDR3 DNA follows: TGTGCCAGCAGCTTATATGGCCACGAGCAGTACTTC. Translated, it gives CASSLYGHEQYF.

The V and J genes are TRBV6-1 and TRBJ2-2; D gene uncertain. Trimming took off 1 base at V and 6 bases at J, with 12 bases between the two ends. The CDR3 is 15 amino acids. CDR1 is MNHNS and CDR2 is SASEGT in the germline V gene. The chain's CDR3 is CASSEDAAAPGELFF. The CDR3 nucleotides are TGTGCCAGCAGTGAAGACGCGGCGGCCCCCGGGGAGCTGTTTTTT.

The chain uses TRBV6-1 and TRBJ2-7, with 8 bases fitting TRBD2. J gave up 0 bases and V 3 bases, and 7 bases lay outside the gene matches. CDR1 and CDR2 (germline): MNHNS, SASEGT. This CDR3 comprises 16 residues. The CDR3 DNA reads TGTGCCAGCAGTGATGATAGCGGGACTCCCTCCTACGAGCAGTACTTC. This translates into CASSDDSGTPSYEQYF.

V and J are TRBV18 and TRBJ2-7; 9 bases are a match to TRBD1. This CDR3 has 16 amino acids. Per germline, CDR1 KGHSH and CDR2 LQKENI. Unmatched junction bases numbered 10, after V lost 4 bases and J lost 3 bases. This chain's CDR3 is CASSLTGQGNYYEQYF. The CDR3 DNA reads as TGTGCCAGCTCACTAACGGGACAGGGAAATTACTACGAGCAGTACTTC.

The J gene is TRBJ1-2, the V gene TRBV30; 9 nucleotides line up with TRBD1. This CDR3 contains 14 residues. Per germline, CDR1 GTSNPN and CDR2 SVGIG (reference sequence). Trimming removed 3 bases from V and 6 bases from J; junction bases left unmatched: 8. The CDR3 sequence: CAWRQTGGSDGYTF. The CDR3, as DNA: TGTGCCTGGAGGCAGACAGGGGGTTCGGATGGCTACACCTTC.

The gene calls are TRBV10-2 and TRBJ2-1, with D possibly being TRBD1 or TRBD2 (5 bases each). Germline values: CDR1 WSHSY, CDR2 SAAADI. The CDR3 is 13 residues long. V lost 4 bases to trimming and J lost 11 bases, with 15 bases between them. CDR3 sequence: CASSGARGEQQFF. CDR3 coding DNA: TGCGCCAGCAGTGGGGCTCGAGGGGAGCAGCAGTTCTTC.

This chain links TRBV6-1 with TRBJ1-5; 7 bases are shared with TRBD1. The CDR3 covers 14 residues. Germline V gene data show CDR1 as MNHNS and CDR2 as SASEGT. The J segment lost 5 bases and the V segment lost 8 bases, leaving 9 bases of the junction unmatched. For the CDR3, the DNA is TGTGCCAGCGGCTTCGGGACAGCGGATCAGCCCCAGCATTTT. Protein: CASGFGTADQPQHF.

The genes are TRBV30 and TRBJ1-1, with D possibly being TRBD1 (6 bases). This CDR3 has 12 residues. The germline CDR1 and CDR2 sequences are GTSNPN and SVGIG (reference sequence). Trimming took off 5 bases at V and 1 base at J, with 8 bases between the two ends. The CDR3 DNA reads TGTGCCTGGGACAGGCAGAACACTGAAGCTTTCTTT. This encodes CAWDRQNTEAFF.

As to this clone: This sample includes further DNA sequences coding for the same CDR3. The CDR3 nucleotides read TGTGCCAGCTCACCGGGGGGTACTACTGAAGCTTTCTTT. It translates to CASSPGGTTEAFF. The chain couples TRBV18 to TRBJ1-1; TRBD1 might be the D (5 bases). The germline V gene encodes CDR1 KGHSH and CDR2 LQKENI. There are 13 residues in the CDR3. The V gene lost 3 bases and the J gene lost 5 bases, with 10 bases spanning the gap.

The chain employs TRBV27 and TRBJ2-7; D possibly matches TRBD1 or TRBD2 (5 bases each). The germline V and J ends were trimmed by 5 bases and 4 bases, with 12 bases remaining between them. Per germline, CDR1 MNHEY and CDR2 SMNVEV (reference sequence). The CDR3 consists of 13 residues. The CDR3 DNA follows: TGTGCCAGCAGTCGAACCTGGGGGTACGAGCAGTACTTC. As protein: CASSRTWGYEQYF.

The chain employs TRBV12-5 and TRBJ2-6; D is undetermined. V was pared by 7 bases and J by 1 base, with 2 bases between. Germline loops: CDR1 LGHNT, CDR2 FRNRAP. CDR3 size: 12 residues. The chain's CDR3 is CASDSGANVLTF. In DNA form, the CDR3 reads TGTGCTAGTGATTCTGGGGCCAACGTCCTGACTTTC.

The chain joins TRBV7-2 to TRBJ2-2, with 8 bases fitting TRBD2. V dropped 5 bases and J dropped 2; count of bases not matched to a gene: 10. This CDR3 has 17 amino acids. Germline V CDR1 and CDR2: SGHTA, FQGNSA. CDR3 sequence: CASSLLMTSVNTGELFF. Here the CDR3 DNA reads TGTGCCAGCAGCCTCCTCATGACTAGCGTAAACACCGGGGAGCTGTTTTTT.

The CDR3 loop reads CASSLGTGGLDTEAFF. The CDR3 nucleotides read TGCGCCAGCAGCTTGGGGACAGGGGGCTTGGACACTGAAGCTTTCTTT. The V gene is TRBV5-1, the J gene TRBJ1-1; 11 positions agree with TRBD1. This CDR3 comprises 16 residues. CDR1 and CDR2 from the germline V gene are SGHRS and YFSETQ. The V and J ends lost 0 bases and 3 bases, in that order; junction bases with no gene match: 4.

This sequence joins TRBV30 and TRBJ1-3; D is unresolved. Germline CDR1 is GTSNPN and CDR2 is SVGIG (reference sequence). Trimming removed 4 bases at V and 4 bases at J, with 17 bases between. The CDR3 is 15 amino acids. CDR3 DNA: TGTGCCTGGACTAACCATCCGGTACCCGGAAACACCATATATTTT. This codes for CAWTNHPVPGNTIYF. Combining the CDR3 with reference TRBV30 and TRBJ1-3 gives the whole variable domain SQTIHQWPATLVQPVGSPLSLECTVEGTSNPNLYWYRQAAGRGLQLLFYSVGIGQISSEVPQNLSASRPQDRQFILSSKKLLLSDSGFYLCAWTNHPVPGNTIYFGEGSWLTVV.

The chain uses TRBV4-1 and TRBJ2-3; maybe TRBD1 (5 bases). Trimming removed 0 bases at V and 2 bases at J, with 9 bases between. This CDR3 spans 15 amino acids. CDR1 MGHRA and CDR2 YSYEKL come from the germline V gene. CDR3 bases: TGCGCCAGCAGCCAAGACAGGGTATTCACAGATACGCAGTATTTT. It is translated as CASSQDRVFTDTQYF.

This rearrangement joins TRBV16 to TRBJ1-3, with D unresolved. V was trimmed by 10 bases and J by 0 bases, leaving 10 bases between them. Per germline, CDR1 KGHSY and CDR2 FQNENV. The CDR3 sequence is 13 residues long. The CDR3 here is CATQENSGNTIYF. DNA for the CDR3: TGTGCCACCCAGGAGAACTCTGGAAACACCATATATTTT.

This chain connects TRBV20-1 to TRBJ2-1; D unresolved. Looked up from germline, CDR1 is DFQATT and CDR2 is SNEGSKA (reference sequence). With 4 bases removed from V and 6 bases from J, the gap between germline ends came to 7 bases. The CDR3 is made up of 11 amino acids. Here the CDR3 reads CSAMTGNEQFF. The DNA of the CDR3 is TGCAGTGCTATGACTGGCAATGAGCAGTTCTTC.

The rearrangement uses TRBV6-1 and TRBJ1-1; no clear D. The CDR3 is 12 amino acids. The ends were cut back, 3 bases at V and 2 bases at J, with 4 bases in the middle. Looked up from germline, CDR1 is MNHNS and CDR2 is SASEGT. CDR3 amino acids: CASSEGNTEAFF. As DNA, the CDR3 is TGTGCCAGCAGTGAGGGAAACACTGAAGCTTTCTTT.

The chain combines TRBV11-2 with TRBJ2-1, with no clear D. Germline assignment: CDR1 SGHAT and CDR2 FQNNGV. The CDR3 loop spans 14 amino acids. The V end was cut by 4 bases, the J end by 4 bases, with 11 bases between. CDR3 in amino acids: CASSSTRSYNEQFF. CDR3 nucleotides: TGTGCCAGCAGCTCGACCCGCTCGTACAATGAGCAGTTCTTC.

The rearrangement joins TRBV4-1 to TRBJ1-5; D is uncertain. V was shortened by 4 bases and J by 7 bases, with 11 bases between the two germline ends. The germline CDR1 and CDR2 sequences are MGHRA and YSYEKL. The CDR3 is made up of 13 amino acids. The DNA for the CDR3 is TGCGCCAGCAGCCTTTCTGAAGGGCAGCCCCAGCATTTT. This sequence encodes CASSLSEGQPQHF.

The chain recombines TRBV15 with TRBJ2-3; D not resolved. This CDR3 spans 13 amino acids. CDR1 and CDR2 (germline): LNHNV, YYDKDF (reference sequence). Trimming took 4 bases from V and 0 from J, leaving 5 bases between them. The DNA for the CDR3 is TGTGCCACCAGCAAAAGAAGCACAGATACGCAGTATTTT. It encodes CATSKRSTDTQYF.

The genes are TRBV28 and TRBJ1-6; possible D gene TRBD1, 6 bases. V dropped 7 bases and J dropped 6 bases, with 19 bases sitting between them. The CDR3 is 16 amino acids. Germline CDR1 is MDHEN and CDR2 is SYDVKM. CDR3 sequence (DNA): TGTGCCAGCATTTTCGCTTTCGGACAGCCTAATTCACCCCTCCACTTT. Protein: CASIFAFGQPNSPLHF.